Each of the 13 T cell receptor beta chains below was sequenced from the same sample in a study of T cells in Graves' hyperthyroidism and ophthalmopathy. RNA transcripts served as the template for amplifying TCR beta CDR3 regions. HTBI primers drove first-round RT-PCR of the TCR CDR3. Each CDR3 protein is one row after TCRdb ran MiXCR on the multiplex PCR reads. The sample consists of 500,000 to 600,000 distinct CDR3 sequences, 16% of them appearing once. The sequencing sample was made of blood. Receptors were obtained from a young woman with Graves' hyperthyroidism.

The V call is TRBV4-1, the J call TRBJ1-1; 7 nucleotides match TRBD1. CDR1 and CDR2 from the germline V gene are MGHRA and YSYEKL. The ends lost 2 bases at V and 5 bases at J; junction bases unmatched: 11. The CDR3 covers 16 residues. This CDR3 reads CASSQTYRGELTEAFF. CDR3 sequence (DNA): TGCGCCAGCAGCCAAACATACAGGGGCGAATTGACTGAAGCTTTCTTT.

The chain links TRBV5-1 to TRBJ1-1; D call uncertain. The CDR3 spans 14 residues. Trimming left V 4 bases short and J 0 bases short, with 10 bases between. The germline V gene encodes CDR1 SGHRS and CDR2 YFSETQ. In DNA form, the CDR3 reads TGCGCCAGCAGCCCGATCAGTCTGAACACTGAAGCTTTCTTT. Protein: CASSPISLNTEAFF.

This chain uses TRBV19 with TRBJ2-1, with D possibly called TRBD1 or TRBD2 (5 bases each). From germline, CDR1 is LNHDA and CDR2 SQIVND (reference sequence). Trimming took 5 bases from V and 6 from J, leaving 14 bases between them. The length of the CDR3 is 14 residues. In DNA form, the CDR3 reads TGTGCCAGTAGTTCGACACCGGGACGCAATGAGCAGTTCTTC. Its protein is CASSSTPGRNEQFF.

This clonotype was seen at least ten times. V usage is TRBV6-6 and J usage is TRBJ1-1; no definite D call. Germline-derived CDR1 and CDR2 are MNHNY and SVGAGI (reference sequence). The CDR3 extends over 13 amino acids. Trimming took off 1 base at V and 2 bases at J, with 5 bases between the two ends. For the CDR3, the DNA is TGTGCCAGCAGTTACTTAGCTAACACTGAAGCTTTCTTT. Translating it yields CASSYLANTEAFF.

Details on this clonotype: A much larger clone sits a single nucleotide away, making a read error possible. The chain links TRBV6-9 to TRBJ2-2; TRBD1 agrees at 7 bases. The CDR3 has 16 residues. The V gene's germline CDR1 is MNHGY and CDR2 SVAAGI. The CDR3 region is CASSNSGTARTGELFF. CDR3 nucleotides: TGTGCCAGCAGTAATTCCGGGACAGCGAGGACCGGGGAGCTGTTTTTT.

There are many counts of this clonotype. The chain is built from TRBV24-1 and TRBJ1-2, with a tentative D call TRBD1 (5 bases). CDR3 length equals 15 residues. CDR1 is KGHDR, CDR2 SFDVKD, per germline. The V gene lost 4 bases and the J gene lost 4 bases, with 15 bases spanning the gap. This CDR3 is CATSEGAAGIYGYTF. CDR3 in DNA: TGTGCCACCAGTGAAGGGGCAGCCGGCATCTATGGCTACACCTTC.

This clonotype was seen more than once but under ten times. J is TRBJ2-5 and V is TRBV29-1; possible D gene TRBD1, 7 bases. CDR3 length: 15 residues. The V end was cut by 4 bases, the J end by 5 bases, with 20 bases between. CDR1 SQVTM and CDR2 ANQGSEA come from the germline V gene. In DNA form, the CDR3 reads TGCAGCGTTGTTGGGGGGAGACAGGGAACCGAGACCCAGTACTTC. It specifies CSVVGGRQGTETQYF. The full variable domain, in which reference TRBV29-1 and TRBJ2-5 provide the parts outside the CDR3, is SAVISQKPSRDICQRGTSLTIQCQVDSQVTMMFWYRQQPGQSLTLIATANQGSEATYESGFVIDKFPISRPNLTFSTLTVSNMSPEDSSIYLCSVVGGRQGTETQYFGPGTRLLVL.

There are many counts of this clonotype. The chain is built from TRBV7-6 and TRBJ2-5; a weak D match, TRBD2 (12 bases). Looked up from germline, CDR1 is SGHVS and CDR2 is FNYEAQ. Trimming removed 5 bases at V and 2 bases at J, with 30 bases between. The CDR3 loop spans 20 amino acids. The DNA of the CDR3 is TGTGCCAGCAGCCAGGACAGGGGGCTACTAGCGGGAGGAGATCAAGAGACCCAGTACTTC. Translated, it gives CASSQDRGLLAGGDQETQYF.

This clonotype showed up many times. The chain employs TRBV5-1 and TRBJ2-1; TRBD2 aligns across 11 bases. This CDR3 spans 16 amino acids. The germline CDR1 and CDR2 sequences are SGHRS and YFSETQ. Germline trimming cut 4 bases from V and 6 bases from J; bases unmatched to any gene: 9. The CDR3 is CASSPPYGLAGNEQFF. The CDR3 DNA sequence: TGCGCCAGCAGCCCCCCTTACGGACTAGCGGGCAATGAGCAGTTCTTC.

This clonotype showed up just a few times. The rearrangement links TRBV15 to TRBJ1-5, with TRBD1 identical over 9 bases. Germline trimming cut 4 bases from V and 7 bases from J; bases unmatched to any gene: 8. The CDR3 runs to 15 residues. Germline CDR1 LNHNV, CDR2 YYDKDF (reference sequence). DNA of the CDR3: TGTGCCACCAGCATATCGGGACAGGGACGACAGCCCCAGCATTTT. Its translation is CATSISGQGRQPQHF.

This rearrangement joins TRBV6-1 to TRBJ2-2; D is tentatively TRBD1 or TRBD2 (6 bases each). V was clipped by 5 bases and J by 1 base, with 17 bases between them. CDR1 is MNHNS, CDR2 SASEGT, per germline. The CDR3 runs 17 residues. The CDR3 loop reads CASSIRGQGLNTGELFF. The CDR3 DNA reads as TGTGCCAGCAGTATTCGGGGGCAGGGTCTGAACACCGGGGAGCTGTTTTTT.

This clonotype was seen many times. The CDR3 spells CSARDGRQVSYNEQFF. Here the CDR3 DNA reads TGCAGTGCTAGAGATGGTCGGCAGGTATCCTACAATGAGCAGTTCTTC. The chain employs TRBV20-1 and TRBJ2-1; D remains ambiguous. This CDR3 is built from 16 residues. Deletions cut 0 bases from V and 1 base from J, with 13 bases between. Germline loops: CDR1 DFQATT, CDR2 SNEGSKA (reference sequence).

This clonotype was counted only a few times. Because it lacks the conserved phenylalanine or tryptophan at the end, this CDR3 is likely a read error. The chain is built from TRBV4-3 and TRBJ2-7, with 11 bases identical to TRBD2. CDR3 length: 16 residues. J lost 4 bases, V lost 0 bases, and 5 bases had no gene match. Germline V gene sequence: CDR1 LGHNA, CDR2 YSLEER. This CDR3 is CASSQESSGRWYEQYL. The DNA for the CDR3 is TGCGCCAGCAGCCAAGAATCTAGCGGGAGGTGGTACGAGCAGTACCTC.